Below are 22 T cell receptor beta chains sequenced from a single sample in a study of cytomegalovirus exposure and HLA in healthy donors. Sequencing was performed with immunoSEQ multiplex PCR; in TCRdb, only in-frame clones are kept and a portion is missing. This sample has some 240,000 clones; roughly 87% occur once, and the top ten carry 1.5% to 2.5%. Sequencing was performed on PBMCs. These receptors originate from a woman aged 18-35 years in good health and CMV-seropositive.

The chain has TRBV16 and TRBJ2-7; the match to TRBD1 covers 7 bases. Trimming removed 0 bases from V and 3 bases from J; junction bases left unmatched: 5. Germline values: CDR1 KGHSY, CDR2 FQNENV. This CDR3 region has 15 residues. CDR3 amino acids: CASSQSRQGVYEQYF. CDR3 sequence (DNA): TGTGCCAGCAGCCAATCGAGGCAGGGGGTCTACGAGCAGTACTTC.

This chain joins TRBV9 and TRBJ2-2; TRBD2 agrees at 8 bases. The germline CDR1 and CDR2 sequences are SGDLS and YYNGEE. The J segment lost 1 base and the V segment lost 3 bases, leaving 2 bases of the junction unmatched. This CDR3 region has 15 residues. For the CDR3, the DNA is TGTGCCAGCAGCGCACTAGCGGAGAACACCGGGGAGCTGTTTTTT. This gives the protein CASSALAENTGELFF.

The rearrangement links TRBV7-2 to TRBJ1-1; D is uncertain. This CDR3 has 15 residues. Germline loops: CDR1 SGHTA, CDR2 FQGNSA. V lost 1 base to trimming and J lost 4 bases, with 13 bases between them. CDR3 residues: CASSLGASIGTEAFF. The CDR3 region has the DNA TGTGCCAGCAGCTTAGGGGCTTCTATAGGCACTGAAGCTTTCTTT. Complete variable domain (other parts from reference TRBV7-2 and TRBJ1-1): GAGVSQSPSNKVTEKGKDVELRCDPISGHTALYWYRQSLGQGLEFLIYFQGNSAPDKSGLPSDRFSAERTGGSVSTLTIQRTQQEDSAVYLCASSLGASIGTEAFFGQGTRLTVV.

This clone was counted once. The chain employs TRBV10-3 and TRBJ2-3; possibly TRBD2 for D (5 bases). The CDR3 loop spans 15 amino acids. Trimming stripped 0 bases from V and 0 bases from J, with 7 bases between. Germline V lookup: CDR1 ENHRY, CDR2 SYGVKD. CDR3: CAISESAGSTDTQYF. The CDR3 bases are TGTGCCATCAGTGAGTCGGCGGGTAGCACAGATACGCAGTATTTT.

The chain recombines TRBV6-5 with TRBJ2-7, with 8 bases fitting TRBD2. Per germline, CDR1 MNHEY and CDR2 SVGAGI. This CDR3 has 14 amino acids. V shed 7 bases and J 6 bases; nucleotides not matched to a gene: 11. The CDR3: CASTRPAGESEQYF. Here the CDR3 DNA reads TGTGCCAGCACTCGCCCAGCGGGAGAATCCGAGCAGTACTTC.

The V and J genes are TRBV11-3 and TRBJ2-3; D call uncertain. With 4 bases removed from V and 6 bases from J, the gap between germline ends came to 14 bases. CDR3 length: 14 residues. Per the germline V gene, CDR1 is SGHNT and CDR2 is YENEEA. In DNA, the CDR3 is TGTGCCAGCAGCTCACCGCGTCAGGCGGATACGCAGTATTTT. Its protein product is CASSSPRQADTQYF. Together with reference TRBV11-3 and TRBJ2-3, the CDR3 gives the full variable domain: EAGVVQSPRYKIIEKKQPVAFWCNPISGHNTLYWYLQNLGQGPELLIRYENEEAVDDSQLPKDRFSAERLKGVDSTLKIQPAELGDSAVYLCASSSPRQADTQYFGPGTRLTVL.

The rearrangement links TRBV10-3 to TRBJ1-5; D might be TRBD1 (6 bases). Trimming stripped 4 bases from V and 4 bases from J, with 8 bases between. Per germline, CDR1 ENHRY and CDR2 SYGVKD. This CDR3 is built from 13 residues. The CDR3 nucleotides are TGTGCCATCAGTGCAGGACAGAATCAGCCCCAGCATTTT. Its translation is CAISAGQNQPQHF.

This chain uses TRBV2 with TRBJ2-3, with 7 bases that match TRBD2. V dropped 7 bases and J dropped 2; count of bases not matched to a gene: 9. This CDR3 is 15 amino acids long. Germline-derived CDR1 and CDR2 are SNHLY and FYNNEI. The CDR3 DNA is TGTGCCAGCACCATATCTAGCGGAACCACAGATACGCAGTATTTT. Its translation is CASTISSGTTDTQYF.

The chain combines TRBV5-4 with TRBJ2-5; D is uncertain. The CDR3 covers 14 residues. In germline, CDR1 is SGHNT, CDR2 YYREEE (reference sequence). The germline V and J ends were trimmed by 7 bases and 1 base, with 14 bases remaining between them. CDR3 loop: CASAPSEVQETQYF. As DNA, the CDR3 is TGTGCCAGCGCCCCGAGTGAGGTCCAAGAGACCCAGTACTTC.

This chain connects TRBV18 to TRBJ1-2; D gene ambiguous. The V gene's germline CDR1 is KGHSH and CDR2 LQKENI. V lost 6 bases and J 1 base, leaving 12 bases between the germline ends. The CDR3 length is 14 residues. The CDR3 spells CASSEDGLNYGYTF. The CDR3 DNA follows: TGTGCCAGCTCTGAGGATGGCCTTAACTATGGCTACACCTTC. The variable domain in full, with the rest retrieved from reference TRBV18 and TRBJ1-2, is NAGVMQNPRHLVRRRGQEARLRCSPMKGHSHVYWYRQLPEEGLKFMVYLQKENIIDESGMPKERFSAEFPKEGPSILRIQQVVRGDSAAYFCASSEDGLNYGYTFGSGTRLTVV.

The chain is built from TRBV6-6 and TRBJ2-2; D is undetermined. CDR3 length equals 14 residues. The V gene's germline CDR1 is MNHNY and CDR2 SVGAGI (reference sequence). V was cut by 2 bases and J by 3 bases, with 7 bases left in between. The CDR3 DNA reads as TGTGCCAGCAGTTACCCCCCGGACACCGGGGAGCTGTTTTTT. Its protein is CASSYPPDTGELFF.

This clone has more than one count but fewer than ten. V gene TRBV19 combines with J gene TRBJ1-1, with D uncertain. V was pared by 7 bases and J by 0 bases, with 15 bases between. The CDR3 spans 15 residues. Per germline, CDR1 LNHDA and CDR2 SQIVND (reference sequence). The CDR3 bases are TGTGCCAGTAAGGATTCCTTAGCAATGAACACTGAAGCTTTCTTT. This sequence encodes CASKDSLAMNTEAFF.

The chain couples TRBV12-5 to TRBJ2-3, with 9 bases that match TRBD2. This CDR3 has 15 residues. V lost 4 bases, J lost 0 bases, and 2 bases stayed unmatched. CDR1 is LGHNT and CDR2 is FRNRAP in the germline V gene. DNA of the CDR3: TGTGCTAGTGGTTCTAGCGGGGTTAGCACAGATACGCAGTATTTT. As protein: CASGSSGVSTDTQYF. The whole variable domain, filled in from reference TRBV12-5 and TRBJ2-3, reads DARVTQTPRHKVTEMGQEVTMRCQPILGHNTVFWYRQTMMQGLELLAYFRNRAPLDDSGMPKDRFSAEMPDATLATLKIQPSEPRDSAVYFCASGSSGVSTDTQYFGPGTRLTVL.

This sequence joins TRBV5-8 and TRBJ2-7; 10 bases fit TRBD1. V was pared by 3 bases and J by 7 bases, with 22 bases of the junction left unmatched. This CDR3 is 19 amino acids long. Per the germline V gene, CDR1 is SGHTS and CDR2 is YDEGEE. The CDR3 bases are TGTGCCAGCAGCTCCAGGACAGGGGGGAGCCTCTTTGCGGCGGGGGAGCAGTACTTC. This codes for CASSSRTGGSLFAAGEQYF.

This chain joins TRBV28 and TRBJ1-1; TRBD1 aligns across 7 bases. The CDR3 is 12 residues long. Looked up from germline, CDR1 is MDHEN and CDR2 is SYDVKM. The J segment lost 3 bases and the V segment lost 8 bases, leaving 3 bases of the junction unmatched. This chain's CDR3 is CASATGDTEAFF. DNA for the CDR3: TGTGCCAGCGCCACAGGGGACACTGAAGCTTTCTTT.

The genes are TRBV2 and TRBJ1-1; no firm D call. The CDR3 runs to 13 residues. The germline V gene encodes CDR1 SNHLY and CDR2 FYNNEI. Deletions cut 8 bases from V and 0 bases from J, with 10 bases between. CDR3 nucleotide sequence: TGTGCCAGCCAGGTCGAGATGAACACTGAAGCTTTCTTT. This codes for CASQVEMNTEAFF.

V usage is TRBV4-1 and J usage is TRBJ2-7, with TRBD2 identical over 10 bases. The length of the CDR3 is 17 residues. V shed 2 bases, J shed 7 bases, and the junction held 14 bases outside the gene matches. Germline lookup yields CDR1 MGHRA and CDR2 YSYEKL. In DNA form, the CDR3 reads TGCGCCAGCAGCCAATTTTGGGGGAGCGGGAGGGCCAAAGAGCAGTACTTC. This sequence encodes CASSQFWGSGRAKEQYF.

The chain joins TRBV5-1 to TRBJ2-1; 10 bases are shared with TRBD2. The V segment lost 1 base and the J segment 6 bases; nucleotides outside the gene matches: 4. From germline, CDR1 is SGHRS and CDR2 YFSETQ. The CDR3 length is 15 residues. CDR3 DNA sequence: TGCGCCAGCAGCTTGTCGGCTAGCGGGGGCAATGAGCAGTTCTTC. Protein sequence: CASSLSASGGNEQFF.

This rearrangement joins TRBV27 to TRBJ2-5; D gene ambiguous. Germline V gene sequence: CDR1 MNHEY, CDR2 SMNVEV (reference sequence). Trimming shortened V by 6 bases and J by 2 bases, and 10 bases separated the two germline ends. The CDR3 is 13 amino acids. The CDR3 is CASSPPGQETQYF. CDR3 DNA: TGTGCCAGCAGCCCCCCGGGTCAAGAGACCCAGTACTTC.

The gene calls are TRBV7-9 and TRBJ2-1, with D unclear. Germline values: CDR1 SEHNR, CDR2 FQNEAQ (reference sequence). V lost 7 bases and J 4 bases, leaving 11 bases between the germline ends. The CDR3 is made up of 13 amino acids. This CDR3 is CASNIGAYNEQFF. For the CDR3, the DNA is TGTGCCAGCAACATAGGAGCGTACAATGAGCAGTTCTTC.

This clone was detected only once. The chain couples TRBV7-2 to TRBJ1-1; unclear D gene. With 3 bases removed from V and 11 bases from J, the gap between germline ends came to 19 bases. The germline V gene has CDR1 SGHTA and CDR2 FQGNSA. The CDR3 extends over 14 amino acids. The CDR3 bases are TGTGCCAGCAGCTTTTCGCGAGCGCCCTCGATTGCTTTCTTT. The encoded protein is CASSFSRAPSIAFF.

The J gene is TRBJ1-2, the V gene TRBV28; the match to TRBD1 covers 7 bases. The CDR3 runs to 14 residues. CDR1 is MDHEN and CDR2 is SYDVKM in the germline V gene. V lost 6 bases, J lost 4 bases, and 8 bases stayed unmatched. The CDR3 region has the DNA TGTGCCAGCAGGCTAATGGGACAGATCTATGGCTACACCTTC. It codes for CASRLMGQIYGYTF.